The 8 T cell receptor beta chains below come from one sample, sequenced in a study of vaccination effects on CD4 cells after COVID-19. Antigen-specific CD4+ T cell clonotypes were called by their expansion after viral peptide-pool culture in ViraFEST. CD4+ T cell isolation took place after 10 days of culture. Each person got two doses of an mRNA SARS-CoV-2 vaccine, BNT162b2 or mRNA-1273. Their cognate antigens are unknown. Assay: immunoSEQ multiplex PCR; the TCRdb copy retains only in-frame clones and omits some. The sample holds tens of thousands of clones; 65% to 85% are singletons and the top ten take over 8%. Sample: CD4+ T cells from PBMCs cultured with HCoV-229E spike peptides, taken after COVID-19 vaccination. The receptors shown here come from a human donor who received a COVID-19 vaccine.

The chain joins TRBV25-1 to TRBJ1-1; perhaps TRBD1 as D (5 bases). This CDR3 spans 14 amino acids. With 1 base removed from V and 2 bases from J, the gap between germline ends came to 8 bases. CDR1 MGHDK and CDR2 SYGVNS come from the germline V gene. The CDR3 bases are TGTGCCAGCAGTGAATTTAGGGGAAACACTGAAGCTTTCTTT. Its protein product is CASSEFRGNTEAFF.

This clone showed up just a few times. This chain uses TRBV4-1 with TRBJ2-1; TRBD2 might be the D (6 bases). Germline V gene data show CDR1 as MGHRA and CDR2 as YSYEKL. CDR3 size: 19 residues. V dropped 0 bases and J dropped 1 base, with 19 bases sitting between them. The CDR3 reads CASSQDRDSGLPSYNEQFF. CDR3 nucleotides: TGCGCCAGCAGCCAAGACCGGGACTCCGGCCTACCATCCTACAATGAGCAGTTCTTC.

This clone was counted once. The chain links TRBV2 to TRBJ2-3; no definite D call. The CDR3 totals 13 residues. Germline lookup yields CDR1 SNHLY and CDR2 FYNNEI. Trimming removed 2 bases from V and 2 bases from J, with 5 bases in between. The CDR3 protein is CASSELVTDTQYF. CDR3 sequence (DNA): TGTGCCAGCAGTGAATTAGTCACAGATACGCAGTATTTT.

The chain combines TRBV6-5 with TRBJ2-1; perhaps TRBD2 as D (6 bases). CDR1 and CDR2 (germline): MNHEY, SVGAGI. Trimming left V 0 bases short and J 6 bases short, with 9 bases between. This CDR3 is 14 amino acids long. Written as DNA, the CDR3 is TGTGCCAGCAGTTACTCTCCCGGGGGCAATGAGCAGTTCTTC. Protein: CASSYSPGGNEQFF.

The CDR3 loop reads CASSADGSNQPQHF. The CDR3 DNA follows: TGTGCCAGCAGCGCGGACGGAAGCAATCAGCCCCAGCATTTT. The chain recombines TRBV6-5 with TRBJ1-5; D ambiguous. There are 14 residues in the CDR3. From germline, CDR1 is MNHEY and CDR2 SVGAGI. V was pared by 6 bases and J by 1 base, with 10 bases between.

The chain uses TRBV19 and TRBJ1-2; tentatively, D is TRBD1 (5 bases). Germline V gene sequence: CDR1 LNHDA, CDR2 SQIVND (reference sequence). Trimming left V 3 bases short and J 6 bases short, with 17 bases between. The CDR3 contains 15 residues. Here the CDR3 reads CASSIVVDRGDGYTF. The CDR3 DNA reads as TGTGCCAGTAGTATTGTGGTTGACCGAGGGGATGGCTACACCTTC.

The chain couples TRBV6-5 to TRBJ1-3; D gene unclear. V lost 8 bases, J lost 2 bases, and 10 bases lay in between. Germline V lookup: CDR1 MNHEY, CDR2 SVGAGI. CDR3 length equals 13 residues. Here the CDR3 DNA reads TGTGCCAGCCAAAGGAGGGCTGGAAACACCATATATTTT. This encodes CASQRRAGNTIYF.

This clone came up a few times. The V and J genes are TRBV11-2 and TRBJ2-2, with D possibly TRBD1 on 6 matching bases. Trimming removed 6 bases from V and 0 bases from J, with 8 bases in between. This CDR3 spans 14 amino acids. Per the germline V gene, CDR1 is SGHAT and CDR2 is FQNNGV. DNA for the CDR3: TGTGCCAGCAGGGGGGCATCGAACACCGGGGAGCTGTTTTTT. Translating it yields CASRGASNTGELFF.